The source of this T cell receptor beta chain is a study of shared clonotypes between healthy human individuals (dated by TCRdb to the early 2020s). Looking at the study overall: A couple of women and a few men aged 18 to 49 years were included in the cohort. The study deeply sequenced blood TCR repertoires of five healthy adults to estimate repertoire size and the extent of clonotype sharing between individuals. Libraries were prepared and TCR repertoires were sequenced by different laboratories using diverse techniques, in order to increase sequencing depth and limit assay-specific biases. For each donor, three plates each were used for CD4 naive and CD4 memory, two plates were used for CD8 naive, and one plate was used for CD8 memory. Each donor's leukapheresis produced roughly between roughly 0.85 and 9.5 billion PBMCs.

In regard to this clone: The antigen it binds to is not known. No base quality values were provided; no much bigger clone lies one nucleotide off.

The donors were healthy, HIV-negative adults who had no recently reported acute infections or vaccinations. All donors were Caucasian adults living in Nashville, Tennessee, USA. CD4+ T cells were enriched by magnetic negative selection, after which naive cells were positively selected on CD45RA and the negative fraction was taken as the memory subset. Blood was obtained by leukapheresis, after which PBMCs were separated by Ficoll-Histopaque density gradient centrifugation and cryopreserved in liquid nitrogen vapor phase. Analytical flow cytometry was used to check the purity and quantity of every magnetically sorted T cell population. Each sorted fraction had its genomic DNA isolated and then quantified by UV absorbance on a Nanodrop 2000c. The research as a whole found: Sampling was restricted to blood, and TCR repertoires in tissues likely differ from the TCR repertoires found in blood. Sharing across several donors was observed for roughly 5% of naive CD4, around 3.5% of naive CD8, over 2% of memory CD4, and about 0.4% of memory CD8 clonotypes. Because the study included a small number of donors, the genetic and exposure-history diversity represented was limited. Based on pairwise subsampling, the degree of clonotype sharing among donors was expected to be affected by sequencing depth. Compared with non-shared clonotypes, the clonotypes found in all four sorted-subset donors had higher generation probabilities. Larger estimated clonotype richness was generally found for naive subsets than for memory subsets. Incomplete sequencing was indicated by rarefaction of sorted-subset datasets, despite the large sequencing depth.

Clipping removes 5 bases from V and 8 bases from J, with 8 as the unmatched junction base count. Spanning cysteine to phenylalanine, the CDR3 consists of 14 amino acids. Of all the DNA, just the CDR3 is kept, 42 bases in frame from base 1. As encoded in the germline V gene (reference sequence), CDR1 is LNHDA while CDR2 is SQIVND. Using the deep immunoSEQ assay, TCR CDR3 regions were amplified from genomic DNA by multiplex PCR. For each cell subset, the extracted genomic DNA was distributed evenly across all wells of several immunoSEQ 96-well plates, and each plate served as one replicate. For sorted subsets, 200 to 250 ng genomic DNA, equal to tens of thousands of T cell genomes, was loaded into each replicate PCR. Purified libraries were quantified with a Qubit 3.0 fluorometer, sized on a Bioanalyzer 2100, and re-quantified with the KAPA Library Quantification kit. Every immunoSEQ 96-well plate was sequenced on a separate single-read 150-cycle Illumina NextSeq 550 flow cell. The authors' pipeline ran thus. Because the immunoSEQ output included only junctional sequences and no quality scores, the filtering could not be the same as the filtering used for full-length reads. To assign V/J genes and CDR3, sequences were annotated against IMGT germline references using PyIR, a Python wrapper for IgBLAST v1.9. Reads were removed for weak V/J assignments (E-value above 1e-6), missing CDR3, stop codons, out-of-frame junctions, or ambiguous translated residues. V3J clonotypes were defined as sequences sharing an identical inferred V gene, J gene, and CDR3 amino acid sequence. The percentage overlap between two repertoires was calculated by dividing the number of shared unique clonotypes by the size of the smaller repertoire. Richness of each repertoire was evaluated using RTK rarefaction, the Chao1 estimator, and Recon v2.1 estimates of unobserved clonotypes. OLGA was used to compute generation probabilities for all TCRbeta clonotypes that the gDNA method yielded from a few donors. TCRdb re-hosts the immuneACCESS table, in-frame sequences only. Its copies lack some clones; in the studies checked, an unresolved V gene accounts for under half of them, and the cause for the rest is not known. For V, J and clone size, that table is used; D and trimming come from the DNA. For this sample the table gives roughly 2 million clones, of which 85% to 95% were detected only once. 0.1% to 0.15% of the sample lies in the top ten.

The sample consisted of naive CD4+ T cells sorted from blood. Explained via the paper, the cell subset or site label denotes: CD45RA+ positively selected. The clonotype was recovered from a man between 18 and 29 years old in good health. Recombination connected TRBV19 to TRBJ1-4, with 7 bases matching TRBD1. CDR3 protein: CASSLKTGLEKLFF. The DNA is TGTGCCAGTAGTCTAAAGACAGGGCTAGAAAAACTGTTTTTT.